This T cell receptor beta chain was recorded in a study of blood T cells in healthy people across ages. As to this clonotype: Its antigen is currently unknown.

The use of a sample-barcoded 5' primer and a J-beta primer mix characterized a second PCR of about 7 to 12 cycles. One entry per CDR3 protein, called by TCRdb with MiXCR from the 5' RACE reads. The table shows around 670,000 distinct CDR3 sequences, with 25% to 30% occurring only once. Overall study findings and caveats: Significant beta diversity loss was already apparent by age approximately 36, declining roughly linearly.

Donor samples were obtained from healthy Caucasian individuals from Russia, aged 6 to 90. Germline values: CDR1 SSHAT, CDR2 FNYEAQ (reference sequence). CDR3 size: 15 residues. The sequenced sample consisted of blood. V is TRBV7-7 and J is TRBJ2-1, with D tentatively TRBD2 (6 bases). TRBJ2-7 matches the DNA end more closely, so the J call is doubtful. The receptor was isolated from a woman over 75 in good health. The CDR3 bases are TGTGCCAGCAGCTTGGACACTAGCTCCTACAATGAGCAGTACTTC. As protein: CASSLDTSSYNEQYF.